This TCR beta chain was obtained from a study of cytomegalovirus exposure and HLA in healthy donors. Whole-study results and caveats: Later examination showed HLA-associated TCR beta chains had greater clonal expansion than equally common others. Most of the CMV-associated TCR beta chains (in a later analysis) appeared to be HLA-restricted.

Comment on this clone: As yet, its antigen is unknown.

Deletions cut 0 bases from V and 4 bases from J, with 9 bases between. This CDR3 is 14 amino acids long. Germline CDR1 and CDR2: PRHDT and FYEKMQ (reference sequence). The PCR employed 60 Vbeta primers together with 13 Jbeta primers. Measured with immunoSEQ multiplex PCR; TCRdb has only the in-frame clones, and not every one. This table holds about 140,000 clones, 80% to 85% found once. Sequencing input: PBMCs. The receptor's source is a female donor in good health and CMV-seronegative. The rearrangement joins TRBV13 to TRBJ1-2; D unclear. The CDR3 is CASSLGQASYGYTF. CDR3 DNA: TGTGCCAGCAGCTTAGGGCAAGCCTCCTATGGCTACACCTTC.